This T cell receptor beta chain was observed in a study of monozygotic twins with inflammatory bowel disease. Germline V gene lookup returns CDR1 SQVTM and CDR2 ANQGSEA. This CDR3 contains 13 residues. Following a re-call of the 5' RACE reads, TCRdb has one entry per CDR3 protein and lacks DNA. The listing contains more than 300,000 distinct CDR3 sequences. The sample comprised blood. The sequence came from a human donor with ulcerative colitis or Crohn's disease, or a healthy co-twin of an affected twin (not recorded which). The chain couples TRBV29-1 to TRBJ2-5. CDR3 residues: CSVMQGNQETQYF.